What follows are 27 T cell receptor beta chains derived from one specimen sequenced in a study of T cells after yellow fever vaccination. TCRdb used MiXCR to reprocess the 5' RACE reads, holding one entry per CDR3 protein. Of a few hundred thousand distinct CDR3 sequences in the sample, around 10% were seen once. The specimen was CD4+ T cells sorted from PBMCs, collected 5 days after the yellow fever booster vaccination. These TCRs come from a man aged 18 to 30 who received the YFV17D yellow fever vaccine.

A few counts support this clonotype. Here the CDR3 reads CASSLESGNSYTF. CDR3 DNA: TGTGCCAGCAGCTTAGAGTCAGGGAATAGCTACACCTTC. The chain carries TRBV11-2 and TRBJ1-2; possible D gene TRBD1, 5 bases. Per germline, CDR1 SGHAT and CDR2 FQNNGV. This CDR3 has 13 residues. The ends were cut back, 0 bases at V and 9 bases at J, with 11 bases in the middle. Variable domain in full (rest from reference TRBV11-2 and TRBJ1-2): EAGVAQSPRYKIIEKRQSVAFWCNPISGHATLYWYQQILGQGPKLLIQFQNNGVVDDSQLPKDRFSAERLKGVDSTLKIQPAKLEDSAVYLCASSLESGNSYTFGSGTRLTVV.

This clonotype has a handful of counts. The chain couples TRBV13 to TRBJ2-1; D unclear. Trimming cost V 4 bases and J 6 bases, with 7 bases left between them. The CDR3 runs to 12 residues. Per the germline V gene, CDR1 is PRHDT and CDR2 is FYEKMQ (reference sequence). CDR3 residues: CASSSMVNEQFF. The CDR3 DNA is TGTGCCAGCAGCTCCATGGTCAATGAGCAGTTCTTC.

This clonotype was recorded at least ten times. The CDR3 protein is CSVAGRLNTEAFF. The CDR3 DNA reads TGCAGCGTTGCGGGACGCTTGAACACTGAAGCTTTCTTT. The chain is built from TRBV29-1 and TRBJ1-1; maybe TRBD1 (5 bases). V dropped 4 bases and J dropped 0 bases, with 9 bases sitting between them. This CDR3 has 13 amino acids. In germline, CDR1 is SQVTM, CDR2 ANQGSEA.

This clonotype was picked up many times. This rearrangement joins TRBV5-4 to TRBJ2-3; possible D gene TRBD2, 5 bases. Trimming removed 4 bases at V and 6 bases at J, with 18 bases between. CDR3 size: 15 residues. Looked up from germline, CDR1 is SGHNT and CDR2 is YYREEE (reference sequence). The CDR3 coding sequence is TGTGCCAGCAGCCCGTCCGGACTGGGCGGGGATACGCAGTATTTT. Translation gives CASSPSGLGGDTQYF.

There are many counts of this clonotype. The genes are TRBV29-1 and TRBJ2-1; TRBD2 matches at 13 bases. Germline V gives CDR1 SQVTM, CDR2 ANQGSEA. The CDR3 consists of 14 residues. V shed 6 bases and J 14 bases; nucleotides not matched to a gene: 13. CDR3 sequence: CSVVRLAGGPSKFF. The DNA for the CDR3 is TGCAGCGTAGTCAGACTAGCGGGGGGACCGAGCAAGTTCTTC.

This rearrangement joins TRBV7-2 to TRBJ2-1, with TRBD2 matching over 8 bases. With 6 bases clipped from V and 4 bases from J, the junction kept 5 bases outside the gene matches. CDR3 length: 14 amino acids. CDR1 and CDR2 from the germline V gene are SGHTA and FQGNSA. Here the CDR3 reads CASRPLAVYNEQFF. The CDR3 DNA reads TGTGCCAGCAGACCACTAGCGGTGTACAATGAGCAGTTCTTC.

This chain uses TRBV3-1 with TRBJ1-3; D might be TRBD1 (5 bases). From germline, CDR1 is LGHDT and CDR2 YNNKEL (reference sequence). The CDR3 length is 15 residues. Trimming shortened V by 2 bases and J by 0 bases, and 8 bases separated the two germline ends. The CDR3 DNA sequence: TGTGCCAGCAGCCAACCGGGACCCTCTGGAAACACCATATATTTT. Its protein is CASSQPGPSGNTIYF.

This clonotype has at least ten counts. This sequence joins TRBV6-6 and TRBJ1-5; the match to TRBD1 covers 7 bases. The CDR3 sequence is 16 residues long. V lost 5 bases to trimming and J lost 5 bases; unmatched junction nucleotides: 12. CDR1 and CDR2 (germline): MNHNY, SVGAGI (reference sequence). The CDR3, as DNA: TGTGCCAGCAGTGCGATAAAGGGCAGGGGGTATCAGCCCCAGCATTTT. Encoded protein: CASSAIKGRGYQPQHF.

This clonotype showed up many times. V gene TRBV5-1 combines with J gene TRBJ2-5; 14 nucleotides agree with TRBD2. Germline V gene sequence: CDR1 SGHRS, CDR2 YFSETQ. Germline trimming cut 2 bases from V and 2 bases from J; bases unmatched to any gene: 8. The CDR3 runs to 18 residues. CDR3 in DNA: TGCGCCAGCAGCTTTGCCGGGACTAGCGGGGGAGGACAAGAGACCCAGTACTTC. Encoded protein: CASSFAGTSGGGQETQYF.

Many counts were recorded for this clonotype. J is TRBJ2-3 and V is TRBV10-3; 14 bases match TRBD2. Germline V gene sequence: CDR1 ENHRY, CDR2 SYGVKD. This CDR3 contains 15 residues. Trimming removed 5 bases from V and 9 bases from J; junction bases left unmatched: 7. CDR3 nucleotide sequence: TGTGCCATCAGTCCCCGACTAGCGGGGGGGGAAACGCAGTATTTT. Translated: CAISPRLAGGETQYF.

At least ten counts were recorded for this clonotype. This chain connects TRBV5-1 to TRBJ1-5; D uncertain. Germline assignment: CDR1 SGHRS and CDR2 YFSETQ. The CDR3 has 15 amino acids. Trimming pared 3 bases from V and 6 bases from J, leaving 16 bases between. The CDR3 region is CASSSGGDYGQPQHF. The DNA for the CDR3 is TGCGCCAGCAGCTCCGGCGGGGATTACGGTCAGCCCCAGCATTTT.

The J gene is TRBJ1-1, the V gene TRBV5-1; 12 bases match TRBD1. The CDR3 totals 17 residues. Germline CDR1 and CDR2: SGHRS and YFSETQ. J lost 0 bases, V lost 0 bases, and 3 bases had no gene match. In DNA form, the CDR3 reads TGCGCCAGCAGCTTGGGAGGGACAGGGGGCATGAACACTGAAGCTTTCTTT. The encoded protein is CASSLGGTGGMNTEAFF.

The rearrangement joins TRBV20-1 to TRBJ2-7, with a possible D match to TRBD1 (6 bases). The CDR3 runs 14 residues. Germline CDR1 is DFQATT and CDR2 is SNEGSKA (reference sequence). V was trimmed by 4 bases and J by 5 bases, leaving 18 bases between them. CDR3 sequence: CSATTGTPVHEQYV. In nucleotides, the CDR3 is TGCAGTGCTACCACCGGGACACCCGTTCACGAGCAGTACGTC.

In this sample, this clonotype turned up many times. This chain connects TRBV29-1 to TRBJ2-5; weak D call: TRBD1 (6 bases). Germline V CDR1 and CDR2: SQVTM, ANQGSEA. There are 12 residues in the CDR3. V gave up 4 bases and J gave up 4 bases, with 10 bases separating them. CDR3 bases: TGCAGCGTTGCTTACAGGGTAGAGACCCAGTACTTC. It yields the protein CSVAYRVETQYF.

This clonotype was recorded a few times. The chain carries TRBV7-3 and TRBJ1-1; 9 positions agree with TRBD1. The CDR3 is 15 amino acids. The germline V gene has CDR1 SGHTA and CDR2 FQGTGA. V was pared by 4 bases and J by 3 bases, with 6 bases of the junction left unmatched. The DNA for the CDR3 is TGTGCCAGCAGCTCATCCGGGACAGGGTACACTGAAGCTTTCTTT. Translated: CASSSSGTGYTEAFF.

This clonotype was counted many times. CDR3 DNA: TGCAGTGCTAGAAAGCGGGGGGCTAGGTACAATGAGCAGTTCTTC. Amino acids: CSARKRGARYNEQFF. This chain connects TRBV20-1 to TRBJ2-1, with TRBD2 identical over 9 bases. Germline loops: CDR1 DFQATT, CDR2 SNEGSKA (reference sequence). The CDR3 runs 15 residues. V shed 2 bases, J shed 4 bases, and the junction held 6 bases outside the gene matches.

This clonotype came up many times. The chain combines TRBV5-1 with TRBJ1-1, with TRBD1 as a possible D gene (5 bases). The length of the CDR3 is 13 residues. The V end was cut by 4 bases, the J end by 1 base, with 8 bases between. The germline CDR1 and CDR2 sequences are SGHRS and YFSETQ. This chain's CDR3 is CASSNGQNTEAFF. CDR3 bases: TGCGCCAGCAGCAACGGACAGAACACTGAAGCTTTCTTT.

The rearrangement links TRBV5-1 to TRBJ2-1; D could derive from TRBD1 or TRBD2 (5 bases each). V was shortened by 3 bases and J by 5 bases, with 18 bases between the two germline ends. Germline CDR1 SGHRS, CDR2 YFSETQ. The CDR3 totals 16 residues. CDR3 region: CASSYGTDRRNNEQFF. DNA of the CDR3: TGCGCCAGCAGCTATGGGACGGACCGCAGGAACAATGAGCAGTTCTTC.

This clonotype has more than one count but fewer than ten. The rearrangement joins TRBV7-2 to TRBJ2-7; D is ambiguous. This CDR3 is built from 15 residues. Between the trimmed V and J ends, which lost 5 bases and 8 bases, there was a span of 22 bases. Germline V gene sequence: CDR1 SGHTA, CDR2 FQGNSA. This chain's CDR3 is CASSTRPGWVFQQYF. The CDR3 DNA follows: TGTGCCAGCAGCACCCGGCCCGGTTGGGTGTTTCAGCAGTACTTC.

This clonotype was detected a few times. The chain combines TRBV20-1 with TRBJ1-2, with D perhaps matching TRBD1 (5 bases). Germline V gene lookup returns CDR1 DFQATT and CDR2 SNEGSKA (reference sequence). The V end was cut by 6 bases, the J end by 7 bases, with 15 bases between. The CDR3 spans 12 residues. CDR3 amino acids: CSAGAGLAGYTF. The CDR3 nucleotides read TGCAGTGCCGGCGCAGGGCTCGCTGGCTACACCTTC.

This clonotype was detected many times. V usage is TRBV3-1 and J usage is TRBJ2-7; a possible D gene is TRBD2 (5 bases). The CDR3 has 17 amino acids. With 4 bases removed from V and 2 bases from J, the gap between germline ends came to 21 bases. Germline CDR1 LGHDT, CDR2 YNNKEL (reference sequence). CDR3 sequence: CASSPRSSTVRAYEQYF. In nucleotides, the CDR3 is TGTGCCAGCAGCCCCCGAAGTTCGACGGTGAGGGCCTACGAGCAGTACTTC.

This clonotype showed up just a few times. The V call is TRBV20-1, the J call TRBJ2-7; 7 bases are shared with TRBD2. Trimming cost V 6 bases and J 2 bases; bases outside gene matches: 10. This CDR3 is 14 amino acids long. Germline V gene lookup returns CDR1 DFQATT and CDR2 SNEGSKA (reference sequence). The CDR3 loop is CSATLLGGAYEQYF. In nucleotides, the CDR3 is TGCAGTGCAACCCTCCTGGGGGGGGCCTACGAGCAGTACTTC.

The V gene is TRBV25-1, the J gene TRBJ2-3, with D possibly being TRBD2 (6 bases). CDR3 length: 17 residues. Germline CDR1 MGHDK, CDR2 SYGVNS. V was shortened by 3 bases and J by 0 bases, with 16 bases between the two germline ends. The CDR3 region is CASSDPGMAGSTDTQYF. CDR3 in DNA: TGTGCCAGCAGTGATCCGGGGATGGCGGGGAGCACAGATACGCAGTATTTT.

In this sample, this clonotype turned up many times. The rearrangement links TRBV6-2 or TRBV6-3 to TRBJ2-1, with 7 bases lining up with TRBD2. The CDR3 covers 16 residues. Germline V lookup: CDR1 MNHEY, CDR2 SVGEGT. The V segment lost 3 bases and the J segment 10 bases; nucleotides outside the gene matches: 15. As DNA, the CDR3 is TGTGCCAGCAGTTATGAGGCGGGGGAACGCCATGGAGAGCAGTTCTTC. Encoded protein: CASSYEAGERHGEQFF.

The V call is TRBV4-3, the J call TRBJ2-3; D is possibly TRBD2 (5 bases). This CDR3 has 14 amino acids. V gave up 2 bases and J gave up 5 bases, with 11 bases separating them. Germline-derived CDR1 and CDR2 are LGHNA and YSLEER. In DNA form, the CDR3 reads TGCGCCAGCAGCCAAAGGACTCCCGAAGATACGCAGTATTTT. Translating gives CASSQRTPEDTQYF.

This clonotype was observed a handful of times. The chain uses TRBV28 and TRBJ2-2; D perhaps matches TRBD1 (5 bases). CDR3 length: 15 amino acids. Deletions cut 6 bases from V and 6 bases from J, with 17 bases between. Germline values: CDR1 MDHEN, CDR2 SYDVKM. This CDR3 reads CASSQRGHGAGELFF. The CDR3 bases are TGTGCCAGCAGCCAAAGGGGTCATGGGGCCGGGGAGCTGTTTTTT.

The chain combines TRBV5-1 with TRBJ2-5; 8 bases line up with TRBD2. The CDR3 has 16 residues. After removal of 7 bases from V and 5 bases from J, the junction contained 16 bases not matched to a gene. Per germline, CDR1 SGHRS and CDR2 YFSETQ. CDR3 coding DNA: TGCGCCAGCTCCGGAGGCGGGACTAGTGGATCGGAGACCCAGTACTTC. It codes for CASSGGGTSGSETQYF.